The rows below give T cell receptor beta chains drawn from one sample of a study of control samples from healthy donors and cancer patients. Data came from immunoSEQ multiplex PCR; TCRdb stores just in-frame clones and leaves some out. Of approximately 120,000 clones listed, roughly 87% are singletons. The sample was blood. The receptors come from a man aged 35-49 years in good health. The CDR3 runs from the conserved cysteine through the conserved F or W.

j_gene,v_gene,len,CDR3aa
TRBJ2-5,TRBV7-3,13,CASSRTTQETQYF
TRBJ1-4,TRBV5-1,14,CASSTRDSSEKLFF
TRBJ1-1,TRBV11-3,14,CASSLEPGNTEAFF
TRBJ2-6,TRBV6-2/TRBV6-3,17,CASSYYRTGSGANVLTF
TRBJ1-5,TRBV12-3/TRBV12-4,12,CASSPRTQPQHF
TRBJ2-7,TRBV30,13,CAWAITGVGEQYF
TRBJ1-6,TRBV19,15,CASSIGTRGNSPLHF
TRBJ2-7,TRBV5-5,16,CASSFHRGQGGYEQYF
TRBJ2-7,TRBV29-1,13,CSVGQVPSYEQYF
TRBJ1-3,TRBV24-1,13,CATSDLSGNTIYF
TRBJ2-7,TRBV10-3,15,CAISESTGLSYEQYF
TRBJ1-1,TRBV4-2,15,CASSQGTGDNTEAFF
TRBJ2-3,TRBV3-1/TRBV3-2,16,CASRRTGTGGTDTQYF
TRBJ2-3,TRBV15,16,CATSRDGGTPAGTQYF
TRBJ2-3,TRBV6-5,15,CASSYGGGSTDTQYF
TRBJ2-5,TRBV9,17,CASSVGTGGPERETQYF
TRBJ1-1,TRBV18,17,CASSPQTRQGSDTEAFF
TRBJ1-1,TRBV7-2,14,CASTPRGGDTEAFF
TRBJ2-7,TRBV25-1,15,CASSEGQGASYEQYF
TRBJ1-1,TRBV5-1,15,CASSLDGQAGTEAFF
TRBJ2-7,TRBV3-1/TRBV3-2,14,CASSQRYRDYEQYF
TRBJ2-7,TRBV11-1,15,CASSVGTTSSYEQYF
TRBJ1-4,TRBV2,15,CASVLVGRVNEKLFF